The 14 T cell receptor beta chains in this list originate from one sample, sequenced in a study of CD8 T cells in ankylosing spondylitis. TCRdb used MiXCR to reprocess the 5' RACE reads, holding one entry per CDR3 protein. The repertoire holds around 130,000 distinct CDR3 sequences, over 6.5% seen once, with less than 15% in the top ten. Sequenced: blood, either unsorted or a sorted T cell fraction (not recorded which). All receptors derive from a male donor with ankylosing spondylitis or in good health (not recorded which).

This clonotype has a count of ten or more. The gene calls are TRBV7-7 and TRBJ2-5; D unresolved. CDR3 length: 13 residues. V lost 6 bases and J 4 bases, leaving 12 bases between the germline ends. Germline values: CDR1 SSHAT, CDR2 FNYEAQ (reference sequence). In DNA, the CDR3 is TGTGCCAGCAGTCAAACCGGGTTAGAGACCCAGTACTTC. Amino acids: CASSQTGLETQYF.

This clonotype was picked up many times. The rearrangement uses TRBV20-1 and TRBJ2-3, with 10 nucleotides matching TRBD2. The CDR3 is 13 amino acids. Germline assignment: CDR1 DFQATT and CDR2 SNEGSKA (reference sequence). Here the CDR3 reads CSPGLAGVDTQYF. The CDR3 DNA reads TGCAGCCCCGGCCTAGCGGGAGTGGATACGCAGTATTTT.

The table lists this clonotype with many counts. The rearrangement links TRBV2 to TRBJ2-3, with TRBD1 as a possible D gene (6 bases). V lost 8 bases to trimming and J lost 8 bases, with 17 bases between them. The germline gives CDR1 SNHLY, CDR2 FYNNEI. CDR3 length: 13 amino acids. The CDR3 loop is CASYAGARTTQYF. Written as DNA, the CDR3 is TGTGCCAGCTATGCAGGGGCGAGGACTACGCAGTATTTT.

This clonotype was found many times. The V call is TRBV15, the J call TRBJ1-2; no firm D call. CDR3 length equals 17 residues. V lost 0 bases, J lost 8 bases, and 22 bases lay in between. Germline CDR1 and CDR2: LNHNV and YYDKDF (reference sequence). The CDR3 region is CATSRDNGVETPKGYTF. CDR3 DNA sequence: TGTGCCACCAGCAGAGATAACGGGGTCGAGACCCCAAAAGGCTACACCTTC. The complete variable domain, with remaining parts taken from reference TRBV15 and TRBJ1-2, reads DAMVIQNPRYQVTQFGKPVTLSCSQTLNHNVMYWYQQKSSQAPKLLFHYYDKDFNNEADTPDNFQSRRPNTSFCFLDIRSPGLGDTAMYLCATSRDNGVETPKGYTFGSGTRLTVV.

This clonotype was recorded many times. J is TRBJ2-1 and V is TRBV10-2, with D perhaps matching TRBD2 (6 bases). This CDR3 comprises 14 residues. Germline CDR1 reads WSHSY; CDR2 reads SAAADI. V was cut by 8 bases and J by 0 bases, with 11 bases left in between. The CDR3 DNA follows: TGCGCCAGCTGGGACTTCAGCTCCTACAATGAGCAGTTCTTC. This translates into CASWDFSSYNEQFF.

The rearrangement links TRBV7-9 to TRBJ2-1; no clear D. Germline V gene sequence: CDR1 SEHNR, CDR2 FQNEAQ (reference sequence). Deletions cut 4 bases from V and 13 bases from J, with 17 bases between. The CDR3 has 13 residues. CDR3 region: CASSSLRGRPQFF. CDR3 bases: TGTGCCAGCAGCTCCTTACGTGGCCGGCCTCAGTTCTTC. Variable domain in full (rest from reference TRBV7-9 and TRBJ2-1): DTGVSQNPRHKITKRGQNVTFRCDPISEHNRLYWYRQTLGQGPEFLTYFQNEAQLEKSRLLSDRFSAERPKGSFSTLEIQRTEQGDSAMYLCASSSLRGRPQFFGPGTRLTVL.

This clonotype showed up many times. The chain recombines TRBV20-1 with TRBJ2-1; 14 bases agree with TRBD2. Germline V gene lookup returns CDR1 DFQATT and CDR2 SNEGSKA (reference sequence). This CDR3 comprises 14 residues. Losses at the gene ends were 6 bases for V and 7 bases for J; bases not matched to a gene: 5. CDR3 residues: CSAPGTSGRNEQFF. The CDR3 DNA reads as TGCAGTGCGCCCGGGACTAGCGGGAGAAATGAGCAGTTCTTC.

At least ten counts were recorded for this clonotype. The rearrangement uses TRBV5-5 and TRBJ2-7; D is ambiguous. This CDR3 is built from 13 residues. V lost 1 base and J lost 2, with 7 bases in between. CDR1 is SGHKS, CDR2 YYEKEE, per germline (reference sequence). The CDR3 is CASSLNTPYEQYF. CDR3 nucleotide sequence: TGTGCCAGCAGCTTGAACACGCCCTACGAGCAGTACTTC.

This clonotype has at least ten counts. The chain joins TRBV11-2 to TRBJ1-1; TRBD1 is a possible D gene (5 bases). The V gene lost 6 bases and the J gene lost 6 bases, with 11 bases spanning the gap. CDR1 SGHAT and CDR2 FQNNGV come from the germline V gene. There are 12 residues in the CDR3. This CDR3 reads CASSNRRSEAFF. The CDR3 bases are TGTGCCAGCAGTAACAGGAGGTCTGAAGCTTTCTTT.

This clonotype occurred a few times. CDR3 amino acids: CASSGGRGISDTQYF. As DNA, the CDR3 is TGTGCCAGCAGCGGCGGGAGGGGGATATCAGATACGCAGTATTTT. The chain combines TRBV7-6 with TRBJ2-3; 9 bases fit TRBD2. CDR1 is SGHVS and CDR2 is FNYEAQ in the germline V gene. The CDR3 runs 15 residues. V gave up 5 bases and J gave up 4 bases; unmatched junction bases: 7.

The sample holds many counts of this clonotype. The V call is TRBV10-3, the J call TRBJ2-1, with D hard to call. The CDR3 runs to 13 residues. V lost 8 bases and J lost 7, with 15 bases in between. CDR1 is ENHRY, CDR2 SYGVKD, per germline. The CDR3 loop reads CAILSGRNNEQFF. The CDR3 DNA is TGTGCCATCCTGTCGGGCAGAAATAATGAGCAGTTCTTC.

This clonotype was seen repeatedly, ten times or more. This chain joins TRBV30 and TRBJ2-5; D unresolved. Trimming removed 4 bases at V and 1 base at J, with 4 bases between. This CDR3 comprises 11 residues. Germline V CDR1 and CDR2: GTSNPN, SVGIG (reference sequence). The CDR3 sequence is CAWTSQETQYF. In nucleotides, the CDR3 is TGTGCCTGGACTAGCCAAGAGACCCAGTACTTC.

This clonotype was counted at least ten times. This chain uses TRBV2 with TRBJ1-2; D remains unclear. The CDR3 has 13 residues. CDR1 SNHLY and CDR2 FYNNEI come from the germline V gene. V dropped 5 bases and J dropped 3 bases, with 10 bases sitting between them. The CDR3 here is CASSLGTDYGYTF. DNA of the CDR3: TGTGCCAGCAGTTTGGGCACCGACTATGGCTACACCTTC.

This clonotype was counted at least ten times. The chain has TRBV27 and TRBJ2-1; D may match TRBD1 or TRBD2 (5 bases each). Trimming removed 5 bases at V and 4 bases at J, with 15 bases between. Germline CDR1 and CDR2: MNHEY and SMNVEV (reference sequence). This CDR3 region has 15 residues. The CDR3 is CASSGGSGLYNEQFF. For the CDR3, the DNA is TGTGCCAGCAGTGGGGGTTCGGGCCTATACAATGAGCAGTTCTTC.